The rows below give T cell receptor beta chains drawn from one sample of a study of T cells in Graves' hyperthyroidism and ophthalmopathy. TCRdb used MiXCR to reprocess the multiplex PCR reads, holding one entry per CDR3 protein. Of a few hundred thousand distinct CDR3 sequences in the sample, roughly 14% are singletons; the top ten hold 4.5% to 6%. Sequenced input: blood. These TCRs come from a woman aged 25 to 39 with Graves' hyperthyroidism that later progressed to Graves' ophthalmopathy. Each CDR3 is given with its conserved first and last residue. D genes are given only for firm matches. Part of the rows lack a size; the others show once, few, many or a class for expanded clones.

J gene	clone size	D gene	V gene	CDR3 protein	CDR3 DNA
TRBJ2-3	many	TRBD2	TRBV29-1	CSVGREATDTQYF	TGCAGCGTTGGGCGGGAGGCGACAGATACGCAGTATTTT
TRBJ1-1	many	-	TRBV6-2/TRBV6-3	CASSLGGVNTEAFF	TGTGCCAGCAGTCTCGGGGGAGTGAACACTGAAGCTTTCTTT
TRBJ2-4	-	TRBD2	TRBV6-1	CASSPAGGPLIQYF	TGTGCCAGCAGCCCAGCGGGAGGGCCGCTCATTCAGTACTTC
TRBJ2-7	-	-	TRBV19	CASSIGGGPNEQCF	TGTGCCAGTAGTATCGGCGGAGGGCCGAACGAGCAGTGCTTC
TRBJ2-7	-	-	TRBV4-1	CASSQVGAEQYF	TGCGCCAGCAGCCAAGTTGGGGCCGAGCAGTACTTC
TRBJ2-6	few	TRBD1	TRBV20-1	CSARSPPGQGVASSGANVLTF	TGCAGTGCTAGATCCCCGCCGGGACAGGGAGTGGCAAGCTCTGGGGCCAACGTCCTGACTTTC
TRBJ2-1	-	TRBD1	TRBV6-2/TRBV6-3	CATRGQGVKNEQFF	TGTGCCACCCGGGGACAGGGGGTTAAAAATGAGCAGTTCTTC
TRBJ2-3	many	-	TRBV29-1	CSVERTSTDTQYF	TGCAGCGTTGAACGCACTAGCACAGATACGCAGTATTTT
TRBJ1-2	many	-	TRBV6-5	CASSYSIGNNYGYTF	TGTGCCAGCAGTTACTCGATCGGCAACAACTATGGCTACACCTTC
TRBJ2-1	many	TRBD2	TRBV2	CASSTHRTSGSYNEQFF	TGTGCCAGCAGTACCCACCGGACTAGCGGGTCCTACAATGAGCAGTTCTTC
TRBJ1-1	once	-	TRBV14	CASSQDEDMNTEAFF	TGTGCCAGCAGCCAAGACGAGGATATGAACACTGAAGCTTTCTTT
TRBJ1-2	many	TRBD1	TRBV5-1	CASSSTGEDGYTF	TGCGCCAGCAGCTCGACAGGGGAGGATGGCTACACCTTC
TRBJ2-1	many	TRBD2	TRBV11-2	CASSHRLAFDEQFF	TGTGCCAGCAGCCATAGACTAGCGTTCGATGAGCAGTTCTTC
TRBJ2-2	many	TRBD2	TRBV29-1	CSTLSGTSDAGELFF	TGCAGCACTCTCTCCGGGACTAGCGACGCCGGGGAGCTGTTTTTT
TRBJ1-2	few	-	TRBV20-1	CSARRGTSYGYTF	TGCAGTGCTAGACGGGGGACTAGCTATGGCTACACCTTC
TRBJ2-5	-	-	TRBV19	CASSMGAETQYF	TGTGCCAGTAGTATGGGAGCGGAGACCCAGTACTTC
TRBJ1-1	many	-	TRBV2	CASSEFGMKNTEAFF	TGTGCCAGCAGTGAGTTCGGCATGAAGAACACTGAAGCTTTCTTT
TRBJ1-4	many	-	TRBV11-2	CASSDQGTAGEKLFF	TGTGCCAGCAGCGATCAGGGCACTGCGGGAGAAAAACTGTTTTTT
TRBJ2-3	many	TRBD2	TRBV7-3	CASSRWGGEGDTQYF	TGTGCCAGCAGCCGCTGGGGGGGAGAGGGAGATACGCAGTATTTT
TRBJ2-5	many	-	TRBV24-1	CATSLGTKETQYF	TGTGCCACCAGTCTCGGGACAAAAGAGACCCAGTACTTC
TRBJ1-5	-	-	TRBV3-1	CASSQQGAVQPQRF	TGTGCCAGCAGCCAACAGGGTGCAGTTCAGCCCCAGCGTTTT
TRBJ2-1	-	TRBD1	TRBV10-3	CATTGTALNEQFF	TGTGCCACTACCGGGACAGCCTTGAATGAGCAGTTCTTC
TRBJ1-2	many	-	TRBV7-9	CASSLRTGGADNYGYTF	TGTGCCAGCAGCTTACGAACAGGAGGAGCGGACAACTATGGCTACACCTTC
TRBJ2-7	many	-	TRBV12-3/TRBV12-4	CASSYTGRVQYF	TGTGCCAGCAGCTATACAGGGAGGGTGCAGTACTTC
TRBJ1-1	few	-	TRBV29-1	CSVYSPNTEAFF	TGCAGCGTTTATAGCCCGAACACTGAAGCTTTCTTT
TRBJ1-6	many	-	TRBV20-1	CSARGRASNSPLHF	TGCAGTGCTAGAGGCAGAGCCTCTAATTCACCCCTCCACTTT
TRBJ1-1	many	-	TRBV29-1	CSVERPLNTEAFF	TGCAGCGTCGAACGACCCCTGAACACTGAAGCTTTCTTT
TRBJ1-2	many	-	TRBV20-1	CSARLGQRGGYTF	TGCAGTGCTAGACTTGGACAGCGAGGAGGCTACACCTTC
TRBJ1-4	-	-	TRBV2	CASKDSENIEKLFF	TGTGCCAGCAAGGACTCAGAAAACATCGAAAAACTGTTTTTT
TRBJ2-7	many	-	TRBV9	CASSVADTSYEQYF	TGTGCCAGCAGCGTAGCGGACACGTCCTACGAGCAGTACTTC
TRBJ2-7	many	-	TRBV20-1	CSAMEGSGSYEQYF	TGCAGTGCTATGGAGGGCAGCGGGTCCTACGAGCAGTACTTC